This T cell receptor beta chain emerged from a study of CD8 T cells in Susac syndrome. The CDR3 totals 12 residues. Germline V gene sequence: CDR1 DFQATT, CDR2 SNEGSKA (reference sequence). Study-wide results and caveats: An acknowledgment was made by the study that its TCR sequencing and HLA analysis involved relatively few individuals.

On this clonotype itself: The antigen remains undetermined.

Sequencing targeted TCR beta in T cells from blood (CD8+ and CD4+). Reverse transcription of about 0.45 to 1 ug RNA was carried out with random hexamers. TCR beta CDR3 was amplified by immunoSEQ multiplex PCR. This amplification extended across 54 Vbeta and 13 Jbeta segments. TCRdb reprocessed the immunoSEQ multiplex PCR reads via MiXCR and lists one record per CDR3 protein. Among 100,000 to 150,000 distinct CDR3 sequences listed, 75% to 90% were seen once. The chain joins TRBV20-1 to TRBJ2-7, with D maybe TRBD1 (6 bases). This TCR came from a human donor with multiple sclerosis. Sequenced input: CD8+ T cells from PBMCs. Written as DNA, the CDR3 is TGCAGCCCCAGGGGAGAGATCTACGAGCAGTACTTC. Protein: CSPRGEIYEQYF.